The 23 T cell receptor beta chains below all came from one sample that was sequenced in a study of T cell responses to AZD1222 COVID-19 vaccine (dated by TCRdb to the early 2020s). Read against the paper, the sample's time point label means: about 28 days (+/-7) after the second vaccine dose. Preparation of the library involved the immunoSEQ multiplex PCR assay. Sourced from immuneACCESS, this table was stored by TCRdb with only in-frame sequences that have V and J called. A share of the clones is absent; for the studies checked, an unresolved V gene accounts for under half, and the remainder has no known explanation. A total of more than 100,000 clones appear in this sample, roughly 91% of them only once. The leading ten clones occupy 5% of the sample. This specimen consisted of peripheral blood, obtained 28 days after the second AZD1222 dose. The receptors originated from an adult who received the AZD1222 COVID-19 vaccine.

This clone was picked up a small number of times. This chain links TRBV4-3 with TRBJ2-2; TRBD1 aligns across 7 bases. This CDR3 region has 17 residues. Trimming took 1 base from V and 5 from J; bases not matched to a gene: 10. From germline, CDR1 is LGHNA and CDR2 YSLEER. The CDR3 nucleotides are TGCGCCAGCAGCCAAGGGCTCGGGACAGCGAGGACCGGGGAGCTGTTTTTT. Translation: CASSQGLGTARTGELFF.

In this sample, this clone turned up once. V is TRBV11-3 and J is TRBJ2-2, with TRBD2 identical over 7 bases. The CDR3 has 14 residues. The junction had 6 bases not matched to a gene; V was cut back by 5 bases and J by 6 bases. Germline V gene data show CDR1 as SGHNT and CDR2 as YENEEA. Here the CDR3 DNA reads TGTGCCAGCAGCCCGAGTCGGGGGGCCGGGGAGCTGTTTTTT. Amino acids: CASSPSRGAGELFF.

The rearrangement joins TRBV27 to TRBJ1-5; the match to TRBD1 covers 9 bases. With V trimmed by 5 bases and J by 6 bases, 5 bases remained unmatched. The length of the CDR3 is 14 residues. CDR1 MNHEY and CDR2 SMNVEV come from the germline V gene (reference sequence). The CDR3 coding sequence is TGTGCCAGCAGTGAGACAGGGGGAAGTCAGCCCCAGCATTTT. Translation: CASSETGGSQPQHF.

This chain uses TRBV19 with TRBJ2-1; no definite D call. Per the germline V gene, CDR1 is LNHDA and CDR2 is SQIVND (reference sequence). The V and J ends lost 3 bases and 7 bases respectively, with 7 bases between them. CDR3 length: 12 residues. As DNA, the CDR3 is TGTGCCAGTAGTATCATGAGAAATGAGCAGTTCTTC. This translates into CASSIMRNEQFF.

The DNA of the CDR3 is TGTGCCAGTAGTTCCCTTTTAAGAGTGAACACTGAAGCTTTCTTT. Translation: CASSSLLRVNTEAFF. The rearrangement links TRBV19 to TRBJ1-1; D gene ambiguous. Germline V lookup: CDR1 LNHDA, CDR2 SQIVND (reference sequence). Trimming cost V 5 bases and J 0 bases, with 13 bases left between them. The CDR3 runs to 15 residues. Using reference TRBV19 and TRBJ1-1 for the parts outside the CDR3, the full variable domain is DGGITQSPKYLFRKEGQNVTLSCEQNLNHDAMYWYRQDPGQGLRLIYYSQIVNDFQKGDIAEGYSVSREKKESFPLTVTSAQKNPTAFYLCASSSLLRVNTEAFFGQGTRLTVV.

The chain links TRBV27 to TRBJ1-2; 9 bases map to TRBD1. CDR3 size: 14 residues. Germline V CDR1 and CDR2: MNHEY, SMNVEV (reference sequence). J was trimmed by 4 bases and V by 6 bases; bases with no gene match: 6. CDR3 residues: CASSRDRVVYGYTF. Written as DNA, the CDR3 is TGTGCCAGCAGCCGGGACAGGGTGGTCTATGGCTACACCTTC.

This chain joins TRBV10-3 and TRBJ1-2, with TRBD1 matching over 8 bases. The CDR3 is 13 residues long. V trimming: 5 bases; J trimming: 7 bases; junction bases outside the gene matches: 6. Germline V CDR1 and CDR2: ENHRY, SYGVKD. Here the CDR3 reads CAISSGTGPGYTF. As DNA, the CDR3 is TGTGCCATCAGTTCCGGGACAGGTCCTGGCTACACCTTC.

The rearrangement joins TRBV2 to TRBJ1-5, with TRBD1 matching 7 bases. Germline lookup yields CDR1 SNHLY and CDR2 FYNNEI. V lost 6 bases, J lost 1 base, and 15 bases stayed unmatched. The CDR3 runs 18 residues. The CDR3 spells CASSFNLLTGLSNQPQHF. CDR3 nucleotides: TGTGCCAGCAGCTTCAACCTACTGACAGGGTTGAGCAATCAGCCCCAGCATTTT.

This chain connects TRBV7-2 to TRBJ2-6; D remains ambiguous. Germline V gene data show CDR1 as SGHTA and CDR2 as FQGNSA. The CDR3 has 16 amino acids. The V gene lost 3 bases and the J gene lost 1 base, with 10 bases spanning the gap. CDR3 sequence (DNA): TGTGCCAGCAGCTTGATCGGTCCTTCTGGGGCCAACGTCCTGACTTTC. Protein sequence: CASSLIGPSGANVLTF.

The rearrangement joins TRBV6-1 to TRBJ2-7; D not certain. V gave up 1 base and J gave up 4 bases, with 5 bases separating them. This CDR3 is 12 amino acids long. CDR1 and CDR2 (germline): MNHNS, SASEGT. The CDR3 region is CASSEEGYEQYF. The CDR3 nucleotides read TGTGCCAGCAGTGAAGAAGGTTACGAGCAGTACTTC.

The CDR3 DNA reads as TGCGCCAGCAGCCCTGGCGGGATTCTTGTTAATGAAAAACTGTTTTTT. As protein: CASSPGGILVNEKLFF. The chain is built from TRBV4-1 and TRBJ1-4; no clear D gene. With 4 bases removed from V and 4 bases from J, the gap between germline ends came to 16 bases. This CDR3 region has 16 residues. The V gene's germline CDR1 is MGHRA and CDR2 YSYEKL.

V gene TRBV6-5 combines with J gene TRBJ2-7; tentative D call: TRBD1 (6 bases). V lost 0 bases, J lost 4 bases, and 7 bases lay in between. CDR3 size: 13 residues. The germline V gene has CDR1 MNHEY and CDR2 SVGAGI. CDR3 bases: TGTGCCAGCAGTTACTCGGGGGCGTACGAGCAGTACTTC. Protein product: CASSYSGAYEQYF.

V is TRBV6-1 and J is TRBJ1-5; D unclear. This CDR3 spans 14 amino acids. CDR1 and CDR2 (germline): MNHNS, SASEGT. V was trimmed by 0 bases and J by 5 bases, leaving 8 bases between them. CDR3 nucleotide sequence: TGTGCCAGCAGTGAAGCCGGCGGGGATCAGCCCCAGCATTTT. Protein sequence: CASSEAGGDQPQHF.

V usage is TRBV25-1 and J usage is TRBJ1-6, with 7 bases aligning to TRBD1. CDR1 and CDR2 (germline): MGHDK, SYGVNS. The CDR3 loop spans 13 amino acids. V dropped 3 bases and J dropped 9; count of bases not matched to a gene: 2. CDR3 residues: CASSDPGGSPLHF. CDR3 nucleotides: TGTGCCAGCAGTGATCCAGGGGGTTCACCCCTCCACTTT.

The chain combines TRBV6-2 or TRBV6-3 with TRBJ1-2, with unresolved D. There are 14 residues in the CDR3. CDR1 MNHEY and CDR2 SVGEGT come from the germline V gene. The V and J ends lost 0 bases and 2 bases respectively, with 7 bases between them. CDR3 nucleotides: TGTGCCAGCAGTTACTCGAGGGTAAACTATGGCTACACCTTC. Amino acid sequence: CASSYSRVNYGYTF.

This CDR3 is CASSVAETGYGYTF. The CDR3 DNA reads TGTGCCAGCAGCGTAGCGGAGACAGGTTATGGCTACACCTTC. This chain uses TRBV9 with TRBJ1-2; the D gene is possibly TRBD1 (6 bases). Trimming took 0 bases from V and 5 from J, leaving 11 bases between them. Germline loops: CDR1 SGDLS, CDR2 YYNGEE. The CDR3 length is 14 residues.

The chain combines TRBV12-3 or TRBV12-4 with TRBJ1-5; D is perhaps TRBD1 (5 bases). V gave up 3 bases and J gave up 4 bases, with 7 bases separating them. This CDR3 is built from 13 residues. This CDR3 reads CASSFSGNQPQHF. The CDR3 coding sequence is TGTGCCAGCAGTTTCTCAGGGAATCAGCCCCAGCATTTT.

J is TRBJ2-1 and V is TRBV11-3, with 7 bases lining up with TRBD2. Germline CDR1 reads SGHNT; CDR2 reads YENEEA. The CDR3 is 15 residues long. Losses at the gene ends were 3 bases for V and 9 bases for J; bases not matched to a gene: 11. CDR3 sequence: CASSLTGTTEAEQFF. The CDR3 region has the DNA TGTGCCAGCAGCTTGACCGGGACTACCGAAGCTGAGCAGTTCTTC.

This clone was counted a few times. This chain joins TRBV12-3 or TRBV12-4 and TRBJ2-5; no clear D. This CDR3 is 12 amino acids long. Trimming shortened V by 5 bases and J by 7 bases, and 11 bases separated the two germline ends. The CDR3 is CASSANFGTQYF. The CDR3 DNA sequence: TGTGCCAGCAGTGCCAACTTTGGGACCCAGTACTTC.

The rearrangement joins TRBV19 to TRBJ1-1; 9 bases map to TRBD1. The V segment lost 6 bases and the J segment 6 bases; nucleotides outside the gene matches: 8. The CDR3 spans 14 residues. Germline CDR1 LNHDA, CDR2 SQIVND (reference sequence). The CDR3 DNA follows: TGTGCCAGTAGGACGACAGGGGGGCAGGCTGAAGCTTTCTTT. Translation: CASRTTGGQAEAFF.

The chain couples TRBV11-3 to TRBJ2-7; 8 bases are shared with TRBD1. J was trimmed by 6 bases and V by 4 bases; bases with no gene match: 5. This CDR3 spans 13 amino acids. The germline gives CDR1 SGHNT, CDR2 YENEEA. CDR3 protein: CASSSDRVGEQYF. DNA for the CDR3: TGTGCCAGCAGCTCGGACAGGGTTGGCGAGCAGTACTTC.

The V call is TRBV25-1, the J call TRBJ1-6; D perhaps matches TRBD1 (5 bases). Trimming cost V 1 base and J 6 bases, with 10 bases left between them. The CDR3 contains 15 residues. Germline V gene data show CDR1 as MGHDK and CDR2 as SYGVNS. Written as DNA, the CDR3 is TGTGCCAGCAGTGAATTTGGGGGAGGTAATTCACCCCTCCACTTT. Amino acids: CASSEFGGGNSPLHF.

V is TRBV6-5 and J is TRBJ1-5; D gene ambiguous. This CDR3 spans 11 amino acids. Germline values: CDR1 MNHEY, CDR2 SVGAGI. V lost 6 bases, J lost 4 bases, and 4 bases lay in between. The DNA of the CDR3 is TGTGCCAGCAGACTGAATCAGCCCCAGCATTTT. Residues: CASRLNQPQHF.